The 4 T cell receptor beta chains below were found in one sample sequenced in a study of cytomegalovirus exposure and HLA in healthy donors (dated by TCRdb to 2015 to 2018). Preparation of the library involved the immunoSEQ multiplex PCR assay. For the multiplex PCR, a mixture combining 60 forward primers for TCR Vbeta segments and 13 reverse primers for TCR Jbeta segments was used. Here the immuneACCESS table is served through TCRdb, limited to in-frame sequences with V and J called. Missing clones are a known gap in these copies; in checked studies unresolved V genes cover under half, and the rest lacks a known reason. A total of about 150,000 clones appear in this sample, around nine tenths of them only once. Roughly 1.8% of the sample goes to the ten largest clones. Source material: PBMCs. The source of these receptors is a woman younger than 30 in good health and CMV-seronegative.

This chain uses TRBV28 with TRBJ1-2; 10 nucleotides match TRBD1. Germline V gene data show CDR1 as MDHEN and CDR2 as SYDVKM. The CDR3 totals 15 residues. J lost 4 bases, V lost 6 bases, and 8 bases had no gene match. The CDR3 sequence is CASSAGTGATYGYTF. In nucleotides, the CDR3 is TGTGCCAGCAGCGCCGGGACAGGGGCGACCTATGGCTACACCTTC.

The chain joins TRBV6-1 to TRBJ1-5; 9 bases match TRBD1. Germline trimming cut 6 bases from V and 7 bases from J; bases unmatched to any gene: 7. The germline CDR1 and CDR2 sequences are MNHNS and SASEGT. The CDR3 loop spans 14 amino acids. The CDR3 protein is CASRETQGAQPQHF. The CDR3 nucleotides are TGTGCCAGCAGGGAGACACAGGGGGCCCAGCCCCAGCATTTT.

CDR3 DNA: TGTGCCTGGATCGAACAGCCGACCTATGGCTACACCTTC. It translates to CAWIEQPTYGYTF. The chain joins TRBV30 to TRBJ1-2, with D unresolved. V gave up 4 bases and J gave up 4 bases, with 13 bases separating them. The CDR3 totals 13 residues. CDR1 GTSNPN and CDR2 SVGIG come from the germline V gene (reference sequence).

The chain links TRBV18 to TRBJ2-7; D might be TRBD2 (6 bases). The CDR3 is 12 residues long. Looked up from germline, CDR1 is KGHSH and CDR2 is LQKENI. The germline V and J ends were trimmed by 4 bases and 8 bases, with 12 bases remaining between them. DNA for the CDR3: TGTGCCAGCTCACTGCGGGACGGAAAGCAGTACTTC. It is translated as CASSLRDGKQYF. Filled out from reference TRBV18 and TRBJ2-7, the complete variable domain reads NAGVMQNPRHLVRRRGQEARLRCSPMKGHSHVYWYRQLPEEGLKFMVYLQKENIIDESGMPKERFSAEFPKEGPSILRIQQVVRGDSAAYFCASSLRDGKQYFGPGTRLTVT.